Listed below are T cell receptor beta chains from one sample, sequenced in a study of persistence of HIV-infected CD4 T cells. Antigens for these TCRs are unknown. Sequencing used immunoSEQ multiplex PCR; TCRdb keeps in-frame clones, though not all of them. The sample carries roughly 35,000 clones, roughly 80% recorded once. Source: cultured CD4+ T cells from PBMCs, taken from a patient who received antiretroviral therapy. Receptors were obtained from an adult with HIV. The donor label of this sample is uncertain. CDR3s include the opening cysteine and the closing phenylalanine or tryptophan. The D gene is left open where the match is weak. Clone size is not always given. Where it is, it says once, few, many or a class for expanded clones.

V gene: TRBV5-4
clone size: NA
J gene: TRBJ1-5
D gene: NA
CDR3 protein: CASSPEPQGNQPQHF
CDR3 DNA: TGTGCCAGCAGCCCCGAGCCGCAGGGAAATCAGCCCCAGCATTTT

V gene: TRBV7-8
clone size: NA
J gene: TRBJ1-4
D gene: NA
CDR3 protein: CASSEGQRNEKLFF
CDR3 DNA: TGTGCCAGCAGCGAAGGACAGAGAAATGAAAAACTGTTTTTT

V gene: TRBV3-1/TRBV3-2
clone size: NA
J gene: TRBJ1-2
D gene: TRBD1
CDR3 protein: CASSQERRAAGQGASWGYTF
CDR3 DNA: TGTGCCAGCAGCCAAGAACGAAGAGCCGCGGGACAGGGGGCGAGTTGGGGCTACACCTTC

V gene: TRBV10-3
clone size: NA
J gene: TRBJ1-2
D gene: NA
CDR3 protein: CAISESPGAYGYTF
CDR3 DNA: TGTGCCATCAGTGAGTCCCCGGGGGCCTATGGCTACACCTTC

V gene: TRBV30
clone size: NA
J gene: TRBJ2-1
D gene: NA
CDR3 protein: CAWREGPYNEQSQFF
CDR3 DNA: TGTGCCTGGAGAGAGGGACCTTACAATGAGCAGTCGCAGTTCTTC

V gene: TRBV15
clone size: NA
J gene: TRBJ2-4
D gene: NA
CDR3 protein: CATSRGGGGKNIQYF
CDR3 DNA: TGTGCCACCAGCAGAGGAGGAGGGGGCAAAAACATTCAGTACTTC

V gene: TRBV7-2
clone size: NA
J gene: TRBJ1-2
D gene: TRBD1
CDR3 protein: CASSLGGQVTNYGYTF
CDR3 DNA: TGTGCCAGCAGCTTAGGGGGACAGGTGACTAACTATGGCTACACCTTC

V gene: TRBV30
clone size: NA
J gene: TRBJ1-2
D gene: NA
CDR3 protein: CAWSLSGRRGGYTF
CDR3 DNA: TGTGCCTGGAGTCTTTCAGGGCGGAGGGGTGGCTACACCTTC

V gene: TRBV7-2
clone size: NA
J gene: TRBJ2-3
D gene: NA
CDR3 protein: CASSLGLGHADTQYF
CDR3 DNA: TGTGCCAGCAGCTTAGGACTAGGACACGCAGATACGCAGTATTTT

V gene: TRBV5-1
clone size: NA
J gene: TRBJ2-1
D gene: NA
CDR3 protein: CASSLTPAGYEQFF
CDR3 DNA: TGCGCCAGCAGCTTGACCCCTGCAGGGTATGAGCAGTTCTTC

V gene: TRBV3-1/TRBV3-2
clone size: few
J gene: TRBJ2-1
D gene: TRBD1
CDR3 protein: CASSHSGQGLFNEQFF
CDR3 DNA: TGTGCCAGCAGCCATTCTGGACAGGGATTATTCAATGAGCAGTTCTTC

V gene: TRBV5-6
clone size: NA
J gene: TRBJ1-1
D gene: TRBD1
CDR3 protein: CASSLAQGPNTEAFF
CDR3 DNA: TGTGCCAGCAGCTTGGCACAGGGGCCGAACACTGAAGCTTTCTTT

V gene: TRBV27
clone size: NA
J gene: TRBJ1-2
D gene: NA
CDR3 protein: CASSLSPGRPNYGYTF
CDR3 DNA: TGTGCCAGCAGTTTATCTCCCGGCAGACCTAACTATGGCTACACCTTC

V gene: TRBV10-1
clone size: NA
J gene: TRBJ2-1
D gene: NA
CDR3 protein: CASSESWRGYEQFF
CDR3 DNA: TGCGCCAGCAGTGAGTCATGGCGTGGGTATGAGCAGTTCTTC

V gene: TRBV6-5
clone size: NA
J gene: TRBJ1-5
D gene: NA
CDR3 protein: CASRPPGPSNQPQHF
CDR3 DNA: TGTGCCAGCAGGCCCCCGGGGCCCAGCAATCAGCCCCAGCATTTT

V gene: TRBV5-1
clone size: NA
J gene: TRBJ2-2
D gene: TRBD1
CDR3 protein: CASSSGQENTGELFF
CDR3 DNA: TGCGCCAGCAGCTCAGGACAGGAGAACACCGGGGAGCTGTTTTTT

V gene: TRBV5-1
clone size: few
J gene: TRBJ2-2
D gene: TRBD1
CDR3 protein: CASSSAGGANTGELFF
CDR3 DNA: TGCGCCAGCAGCTCCGCAGGGGGCGCGAACACCGGGGAGCTGTTTTTT

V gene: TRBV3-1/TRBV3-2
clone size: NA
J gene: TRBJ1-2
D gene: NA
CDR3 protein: CASSQKGGLGYTF
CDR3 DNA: TGTGCCAGCAGCCAGAAAGGGGGGCTTGGCTACACCTTC

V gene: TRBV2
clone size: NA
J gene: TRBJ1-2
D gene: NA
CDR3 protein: CASSEDPPRQSPYGYTF
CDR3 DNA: TGTGCCAGCAGTGAAGACCCTCCTCGACAGTCGCCCTATGGCTACACCTTC

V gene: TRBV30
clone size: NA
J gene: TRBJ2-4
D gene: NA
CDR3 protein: CAWSVPLASIQYF
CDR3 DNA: TGTGCCTGGAGTGTCCCACTAGCAAGCATTCAGTACTTC

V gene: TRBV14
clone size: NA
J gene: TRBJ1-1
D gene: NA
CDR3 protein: CASSREELTEAFF
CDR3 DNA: TGTGCCAGCAGCCGGGAGGAGTTAACTGAAGCTTTCTTT

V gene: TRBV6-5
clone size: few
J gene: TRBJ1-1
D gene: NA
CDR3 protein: CASTEGLKAFF
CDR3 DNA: TGTGCCAGCACCGAGGGTCTCAAAGCTTTCTTT

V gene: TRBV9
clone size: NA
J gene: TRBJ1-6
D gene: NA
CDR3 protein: CASSVEVDSPLHF
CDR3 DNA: TGTGCCAGCAGCGTAGAAGTGGATTCACCCCTCCACTTT

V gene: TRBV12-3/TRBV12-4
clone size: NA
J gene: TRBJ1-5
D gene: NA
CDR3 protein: CASSLVPYQPQHF
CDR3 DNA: TGTGCCAGCAGTTTAGTACCTTATCAGCCCCAGCATTTT

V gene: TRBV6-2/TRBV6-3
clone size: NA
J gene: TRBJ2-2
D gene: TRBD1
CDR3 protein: CASTPTGRGELFF
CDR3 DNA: TGTGCCAGCACCCCGACAGGGCGCGGGGAGCTGTTTTTT

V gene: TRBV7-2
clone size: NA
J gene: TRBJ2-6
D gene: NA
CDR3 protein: CASSREGSGANVLTF
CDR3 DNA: TGTGCCAGCAGCCGCGAGGGGTCTGGGGCCAACGTCCTGACTTTC

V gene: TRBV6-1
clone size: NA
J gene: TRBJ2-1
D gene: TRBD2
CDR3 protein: CASSEFLAAYNEQFF
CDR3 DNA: TGTGCCAGCAGTGAATTTCTAGCGGCTTACAATGAGCAGTTCTTC

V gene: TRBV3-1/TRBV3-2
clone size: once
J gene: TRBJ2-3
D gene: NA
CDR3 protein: CASSQNTDTQYF
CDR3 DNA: TGTGCCAGCAGCCAGAACACAGATACGCAGTATTTT

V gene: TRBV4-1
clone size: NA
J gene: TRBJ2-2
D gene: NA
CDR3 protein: CASRNTGELFF
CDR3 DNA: TGCGCCAGCAGAAACACCGGGGAGCTGTTTTTT